A selection of T cell receptor beta chains follows, all from one sample in a study of shared clonotypes between healthy human individuals. Using immunoSEQ multiplex PCR, the repertoire was profiled, and TCRdb retains in-frame clones only, with some absent. In the table there are 400,000 or so clones, about 96% of which are singletons. The sequencing input was memory CD8+ T cells sorted from blood. Receptors originate from a man younger than 45 in good health. Both conserved end residues are part of each CDR3. D genes are given only for firm matches. Size is stated for part of the rows, as once, few or many counts, or as a class when the clone is expanded.

once	TRBV5-1	TRBJ2-7	TRBD2	CASSLPGLAGVRHEQYF	TGCGCCAGCAGCTTGCCGGGACTAGCGGGAGTTCGCCACGAGCAGTACTTC
-	TRBV5-1	TRBJ2-1	TRBD1	CASSSTGLSYNEQFF	TGCGCCAGCAGCTCGACAGGGCTAAGCTACAATGAGCAGTTCTTC
-	TRBV7-9	TRBJ2-3	TRBD2	CASSLRLAGDTQYF	TGTGCCAGCAGCTTAAGGCTAGCGGGAGATACGCAGTATTTT
-	TRBV9	TRBJ2-3	-	CASSMNTDTQYF	TGTGCCAGCAGCATGAACACAGATACGCAGTATTTT
-	TRBV28	TRBJ2-7	TRBD2	CASSLSKIAGGYEQYF	TGTGCCAGCAGTTTATCAAAAATAGCGGGAGGGTACGAGCAGTACTTC
-	TRBV7-2	TRBJ2-2	-	CASSFSRLGTGELFF	TGTGCCAGCAGCTTTTCCCGCTTAGGCACCGGGGAGCTGTTTTTT
-	TRBV7-2	TRBJ2-1	TRBD2	CASSLVGLAGSEQFF	TGTGCCAGCAGCTTAGTTGGTCTAGCGGGGAGTGAGCAGTTCTTC
-	TRBV7-7	TRBJ2-7	-	CASSLAEGRAYEQYF	TGTGCTAGCAGCTTAGCGGAGGGAAGGGCCTACGAGCAGTACTTC
-	TRBV6-1	TRBJ2-1	TRBD1	CASDRGGTGNEQFF	TGTGCCAGCGACAGGGGCGGGACGGGGAATGAGCAGTTCTTC
-	TRBV6-5	TRBJ2-7	TRBD2	CASSYSRLAAYEQYF	TGTGCCAGCAGTTACTCGAGACTAGCGGCCTACGAGCAGTACTTC
-	TRBV28	TRBJ2-5	-	CASRGETQYF	TGTGCCAGTAGAGGGGAGACCCAGTACTTC
-	TRBV28	TRBJ1-4	TRBD1	CASSLRDRAQKLFF	TGTGCCAGCAGTTTACGGGACAGGGCTCAAAAACTGTTTTTT
-	TRBV19	TRBJ2-7	-	CASSEGGLTYEQYF	TGTGCCAGTAGTGAGGGGGGGTTGACCTACGAGCAGTACTTC
-	TRBV5-6	TRBJ2-7	-	CASSPPETGFYEQYF	TGTGCCAGCAGCCCCCCCGAGACAGGTTTCTACGAGCAGTACTTC
-	TRBV19	TRBJ2-1	TRBD2	CASRGVAGSFYNEQFF	TGTGCCAGTAGGGGGGTAGCGGGAAGCTTTTACAATGAGCAGTTCTTC
-	TRBV7-9	TRBJ2-3	-	CASSLLVDSTDTQYF	TGTGCCAGCAGCTTATTGGTAGACTCCACAGATACGCAGTATTTT
-	TRBV6-5	TRBJ1-2	-	CASSYDRANYGYTF	TGTGCCAGCAGTTACGACAGAGCTAACTATGGCTACACCTTC
-	TRBV10-3	TRBJ2-7	TRBD2	CAISEGTSGYEQYF	TGTGCCATCAGTGAAGGGACTAGCGGCTACGAGCAGTACTTC
-	TRBV7-8	TRBJ2-7	-	CASSVTVSSYEQYF	TGTGCCAGCAGCGTGACAGTGAGCTCCTACGAGCAGTACTTC
-	TRBV30	TRBJ1-5	-	CAWSVQGGKPQHF	TGTGCCTGGAGTGTACAGGGAGGTAAGCCCCAGCATTTT
-	TRBV2	TRBJ1-3	TRBD1	CASRSDRAGNTIYF	TGTGCCAGCAGGTCGGACAGGGCCGGAAACACCATATATTTT
-	TRBV5-5	TRBJ2-5	-	CASSLAETQYF	TGTGCCAGCAGCTTGGCGGAGACCCAGTACTTC
-	TRBV4-1	TRBJ2-5	-	CASSQDGAGQETQYF	TGCGCCAGCAGCCAAGATGGGGCAGGGCAAGAGACCCAGTACTTC
-	TRBV7-9	TRBJ2-5	-	CASSLLGDQETQYF	TGTGCCAGCAGCTTGTTGGGGGACCAAGAGACCCAGTACTTC
-	TRBV28	TRBJ2-3	-	CASSYRDSTDTQYF	TGTGCCAGCAGTTACCGGGACAGCACAGATACGCAGTATTTT
-	TRBV29-1	TRBJ2-1	TRBD1	CSVADRDYNEQFF	TGCAGCGTGGCTGACAGGGACTACAATGAGCAGTTCTTC
-	TRBV28	TRBJ1-5	TRBD1	CASRSGQAHGQPQHF	TGTGCCAGCAGGTCCGGACAGGCGCACGGTCAGCCCCAGCATTTT
-	TRBV6-4	TRBJ2-1	-	CARFSVKSVGGFEQFF	TGTGCCAGATTCTCAGTGAAGTCCGTAGGCGGGTTCGAGCAGTTCTTC
-	TRBV7-2	TRBJ2-3	-	CASSLVLRSTDTQYF	TGTGCCAGCAGCTTAGTCTTGCGTAGCACAGATACGCAGTATTTT
-	TRBV6-4	TRBJ1-3	-	CASSEVPRRSSGNTIYF	TGTGCCAGCAGTGAAGTTCCAAGACGATCCTCTGGAAACACCATATATTTT
-	TRBV6-5	TRBJ2-3	-	CASRRSGSFTDTQYF	TGTGCCAGCCGAAGAAGCGGTAGCTTCACAGATACGCAGTATTTT
-	TRBV7-9	TRBJ2-1	-	CASSPGQYSYNEQFF	TGTGCCAGCAGCCCTGGACAGTACTCCTACAATGAGCAGTTCTTC
-	TRBV9	TRBJ1-2	-	CASSVVAHRSYGYTF	TGTGCCAGCAGCGTAGTGGCACATCGGTCCTATGGCTACACCTTC
-	TRBV4-2	TRBJ2-2	-	CASSQEPEIGRTGELFF	TGTGCCAGCAGCCAAGAGCCTGAGATTGGTAGAACCGGGGAGCTGTTTTTT
-	TRBV29-1	TRBJ1-4	TRBD1	CSVLLMNRGNEKLFF	TGCAGCGTCCTATTGATGAACAGGGGGAATGAAAAACTGTTTTTT
-	TRBV5-8	TRBJ2-7	-	CASSLGFWYEQYF	TGTGCCAGCAGCTTGGGTTTCTGGTACGAGCAGTACTTC
-	TRBV4-1	TRBJ2-7	-	CASSQVSRGNEQYF	TGCGCCAGCAGCCAAGTGTCTCGGGGCAACGAGCAGTACTTC
-	TRBV7-9	TRBJ1-4	-	CASRSLIGEKLFF	TGTGCCAGCCGGTCCCTTATCGGTGAAAAACTGTTTTTT
-	TRBV7-9	TRBJ1-5	-	CASSLSEGSNQPQHF	TGTGCCAGCAGCTTATCGGAGGGCAGCAATCAGCCCCAGCATTTT
-	TRBV27	TRBJ2-3	TRBD2	CASSLTPDSGRVTDTQYF	TGTGCCAGCAGTCTCACCCCAGATAGCGGGAGAGTGACAGATACGCAGTATTTT
-	TRBV9	TRBJ2-1	-	CASRPDSYNEQFF	TGTGCCAGCAGACCAGACTCCTACAATGAGCAGTTCTTC
-	TRBV15	TRBJ2-1	TRBD2	CATSRYSGRHNEQFF	TGTGCCACCAGCAGATATAGCGGGAGGCACAATGAGCAGTTCTTC
-	TRBV27	TRBJ1-1	TRBD1	CASSPGQGTEAFF	TGTGCCAGCAGTCCGGGACAGGGCACTGAAGCTTTCTTT
-	TRBV10-3	TRBJ2-1	TRBD2	CAISGTSGRYEQFF	TGTGCCATCAGTGGAACTAGCGGGAGGTATGAGCAGTTCTTC
once	TRBV5-1	TRBJ1-2	-	CASSDSGSYTF	TGCGCCAGCAGCGATTCAGGTAGCTACACCTTC
-	TRBV28	TRBJ2-7	-	CASSLSGRDRFEQYF	TGTGCCAGCAGTTTATCCGGCAGGGATCGGTTCGAGCAGTACTTC
-	TRBV28	TRBJ2-3	-	CASSYDGAFSTDTQYF	TGTGCCAGCAGTTATGATGGAGCCTTTAGCACAGATACGCAGTATTTT
-	TRBV27	TRBJ1-1	TRBD1	CASSLVTGMNTEAFF	TGTGCCAGCAGTTTAGTGACAGGGATGAACACTGAAGCTTTCTTT
-	TRBV7-6	TRBJ1-3	TRBD1	CASSSETGEDGNTIYF	TGTGCCAGCAGCTCGGAGACAGGGGAGGATGGAAACACCATATATTTT
-	TRBV27	TRBJ2-3	-	CASSLFWGTDTQYF	TGTGCCAGCAGTTTATTTTGGGGCACAGATACGCAGTATTTT
few	TRBV28	TRBJ2-7	TRBD2	CASSLTSGRAYEQYF	TGTGCCAGCAGTTTGACTAGCGGGAGGGCCTACGAGCAGTACTTC
-	TRBV30	TRBJ1-3	-	CAWNVGTDSGNTIYF	TGTGCCTGGAATGTAGGGACGGACTCTGGAAACACCATATATTTT
-	TRBV7-2	TRBJ2-7	-	CASSPDGFAVSSYEQYF	TGTGCCAGCAGCCCAGATGGATTCGCGGTGAGCTCCTACGAGCAGTACTTC
-	TRBV5-6	TRBJ1-2	TRBD1	CASSSGQGANYGYTF	TGTGCCAGCAGCTCGGGACAGGGGGCGAACTATGGCTACACCTTC
-	TRBV11-2	TRBJ2-3	-	CASSSPLVANTDTQYF	TGTGCCAGCAGCTCCCCACTGGTAGCCAACACAGATACGCAGTATTTT
-	TRBV28	TRBJ1-2	TRBD1	CASSVQGAAGYTF	TGTGCCAGCAGTGTACAGGGGGCAGCTGGCTACACCTTC
once	TRBV5-8	TRBJ2-4	-	CASIQLRREMAKNIQYF	TGTGCCAGCATCCAGCTACGCAGGGAGATGGCCAAAAACATTCAGTACTTC
-	TRBV6-6	TRBJ1-1	-	CASSSVGGKGFGAFF	TGTGCCAGCAGCAGCGTGGGGGGAAAGGGTTTTGGAGCTTTCTTT
-	TRBV27	TRBJ2-1	-	CASRGLYNEQFF	TGTGCCAGTCGGGGGCTCTACAATGAGCAGTTCTTC